Given below is one TCR beta chain in context. These data originate in a study of blood T cell repertoires in COVID-19. From germline, CDR1 is LNHDA and CDR2 SQIVND (reference sequence). V was trimmed by 7 bases and J by 5 bases, leaving 14 bases between them. The length of the CDR3 is 13 residues. Original handling: Reference gene primer amplification yielded estimated nucleated cell counts. Libraries were prepared by immunoSEQ multiplex PCR; TCRdb keeps only in-frame clonotypes and omits some of them. The V and J calls and clone size come from that table; D and trimming were worked out from the DNA. The table records 210,000 or so clones, 65% to 85% of them present only once.

The sample consisted of PBMCs or T cells enriched from blood (not recorded which). This TCR derives from a man under 40 with acute COVID-19. The chain uses TRBV19 and TRBJ1-1, with D possibly matching TRBD1 (5 bases). CDR3 amino acids: CASTDLKGTEAFF. The CDR3 DNA reads TGTGCCAGTACCGACCTTAAGGGGACTGAAGCTTTCTTT. Full variable domain (outside the CDR3, taken from reference TRBV19 and TRBJ1-1): DGGITQSPKYLFRKEGQNVTLSCEQNLNHDAMYWYRQDPGQGLRLIYYSQIVNDFQKGDIAEGYSVSREKKESFPLTVTSAQKNPTAFYLCASTDLKGTEAFFGQGTRLTVV.